Listed below are T cell receptor beta chains from one sample, sequenced in a study of shared clonotypes between healthy human individuals. The assay was immunoSEQ multiplex PCR, and TCRdb's table has in-frame clones only and misses some. Here the sample spans hundreds of thousands of clones, 55% to 85% being singletons. Input material: memory CD4+ T cells sorted from blood. These receptors were taken from a woman in her 30s in good health. The CDR3 runs from the conserved cysteine through the conserved F or W. The order of the fields is J gene, D gene, V gene, clone size, CDR3 protein, CDR3 DNA. The D gene is left open where the match is weak. Clone size, where shown, is once, few, many, or a class for clones that have expanded.

j_call: TRBJ2-1; d_call: TRBD2; v_call: TRBV9; clone_size: .; cdr3_aa: CASSVAGRANEQFF; cdr3_nt: TGTGCCAGCAGCGTAGCCGGGAGGGCAAATGAGCAGTTCTTC
j_call: TRBJ1-4; d_call: .; v_call: TRBV7-9; clone_size: .; cdr3_aa: CASSLSAGVGEKLFF; cdr3_nt: TGTGCCAGCAGCTTATCCGCAGGGGTGGGAGAAAAACTGTTTTTT
j_call: TRBJ1-2; d_call: .; v_call: TRBV5-8; clone_size: .; cdr3_aa: CASSGNYGYTF; cdr3_nt: TGTGCCAGCAGCGGGAACTATGGCTACACCTTC
j_call: TRBJ2-1; d_call: .; v_call: TRBV7-8; clone_size: .; cdr3_aa: CASSLRPDPYNEQFF; cdr3_nt: TGTGCCAGCAGCTTAAGGCCGGATCCGTACAATGAGCAGTTCTTC
j_call: TRBJ1-5; d_call: .; v_call: TRBV2; clone_size: .; cdr3_aa: CASSDYRVGNQPQHF; cdr3_nt: TGTGCCAGCAGTGATTACAGGGTCGGCAATCAGCCCCAGCATTTT
j_call: TRBJ2-1; d_call: TRBD2; v_call: TRBV5-6; clone_size: .; cdr3_aa: CASSLPPAGEYNEQFF; cdr3_nt: TGTGCCAGCAGCTTGCCTCCGGCGGGGGAATACAATGAGCAGTTCTTC
j_call: TRBJ2-3; d_call: .; v_call: TRBV6-6; clone_size: many; cdr3_aa: CASRPPSTDTQYF; cdr3_nt: TGTGCCAGCAGGCCCCCTAGCACAGATACGCAGTATTTT
j_call: TRBJ1-4; d_call: TRBD1; v_call: TRBV4-2; clone_size: once; cdr3_aa: CASSQEGTGVGEKLFF; cdr3_nt: TGTGCCAGCAGCCAAGAGGGGACAGGGGTTGGAGAAAAACTGTTTTTT
j_call: TRBJ1-2; d_call: TRBD1; v_call: TRBV27; clone_size: .; cdr3_aa: CASSLSKSGQAVDYGYTF; cdr3_nt: TGTGCCAGCAGTTTATCGAAGAGCGGACAGGCTGTGGACTATGGCTACACCTTC
j_call: TRBJ1-2; d_call: .; v_call: TRBV6-6; clone_size: .; cdr3_aa: CASSTPGGEYGYTF; cdr3_nt: TGTGCCAGCAGCACCCCGGGCGGAGAATATGGCTACACCTTC
j_call: TRBJ2-1; d_call: .; v_call: TRBV7-2; clone_size: .; cdr3_aa: CASSLARGAQNEQFF; cdr3_nt: TGTGCCAGCAGCTTAGCTCGGGGGGCTCAGAATGAGCAGTTCTTC
j_call: TRBJ2-2; d_call: TRBD1; v_call: TRBV29-1; clone_size: .; cdr3_aa: CSVVAGTGTTGELFF; cdr3_nt: TGCAGCGTGGTCGCCGGGACAGGAACCACCGGGGAGCTGTTTTTT
j_call: TRBJ2-5; d_call: TRBD2; v_call: TRBV25-1; clone_size: .; cdr3_aa: CASSVGTSGPQETQYF; cdr3_nt: TGTGCCAGCAGCGTCGGGACTAGCGGGCCCCAAGAGACCCAGTACTTC
j_call: TRBJ1-3; d_call: .; v_call: TRBV19; clone_size: once; cdr3_aa: CASSFGRSGNTIYF; cdr3_nt: TGTGCCAGTAGTTTCGGGCGCTCTGGAAACACCATATATTTT
j_call: TRBJ2-7; d_call: .; v_call: TRBV21-1; clone_size: few; cdr3_aa: CASSKAGRGRVSYEQYF; cdr3_nt: TGTGCCAGCAGCAAAGCGGGTCGCGGGAGGGTGTCCTACGAGCAGTACTTC
j_call: TRBJ1-2; d_call: .; v_call: TRBV29-1; clone_size: .; cdr3_aa: CSVSFGGAGYTF; cdr3_nt: TGCAGCGTTTCTTTCGGGGGCGCGGGCTACACCTTC
j_call: TRBJ2-1; d_call: TRBD2; v_call: TRBV14; clone_size: .; cdr3_aa: CASSPPGTIINEQFF; cdr3_nt: TGTGCCAGCAGCCCGCCCGGGACTATTATCAATGAGCAGTTCTTC
j_call: TRBJ2-7; d_call: .; v_call: TRBV4-1; clone_size: .; cdr3_aa: CASSQVGSFAGYEQYF; cdr3_nt: TGCGCCAGCAGCCAAGTGGGATCTTTCGCGGGCTACGAGCAGTACTTC
j_call: TRBJ1-5; d_call: .; v_call: TRBV9; clone_size: .; cdr3_aa: CASSRKGMGNQPQHF; cdr3_nt: TGTGCCAGCAGCCGTAAGGGGATGGGCAATCAGCCCCAGCATTTT
j_call: TRBJ1-1; d_call: .; v_call: TRBV19; clone_size: .; cdr3_aa: CASSILHQGDGTEAFF; cdr3_nt: TGTGCCAGTAGTATCCTTCACCAGGGAGATGGCACTGAAGCTTTCTTT
j_call: TRBJ2-7; d_call: TRBD2; v_call: TRBV4-1; clone_size: .; cdr3_aa: CASSPGRGATLPYEQYF; cdr3_nt: TGCGCCAGCAGCCCCGGGCGGGGGGCAACGCTTCCCTACGAGCAGTACTTC
j_call: TRBJ2-2; d_call: TRBD1; v_call: TRBV7-2; clone_size: .; cdr3_aa: CASSLQGATGELFF; cdr3_nt: TGTGCCAGCAGCCTTCAGGGGGCCACCGGGGAGCTGTTTTTT
j_call: TRBJ2-1; d_call: .; v_call: TRBV5-1; clone_size: .; cdr3_aa: CASSRGTVGDEQFF; cdr3_nt: TGCGCCAGCAGCAGAGGGACCGTCGGGGATGAGCAGTTCTTC
j_call: TRBJ2-7; d_call: TRBD1; v_call: TRBV19; clone_size: .; cdr3_aa: CASSINRGTREQYF; cdr3_nt: TGTGCCAGTAGTATCAACAGGGGCACTCGTGAGCAGTACTTC
j_call: TRBJ2-7; d_call: .; v_call: TRBV5-6; clone_size: once; cdr3_aa: CATTPRDLPGEQYF; cdr3_nt: TGTGCCACAACCCCCAGGGATCTCCCTGGCGAGCAGTACTTC
j_call: TRBJ2-6; d_call: .; v_call: TRBV27; clone_size: .; cdr3_aa: CASSLGVGSSGANVLTF; cdr3_nt: TGTGCCAGCAGTTTGGGGGTCGGGTCCTCTGGGGCCAACGTCCTGACTTTC
j_call: TRBJ2-5; d_call: TRBD2; v_call: TRBV30; clone_size: .; cdr3_aa: CAWSEGLADQETQYF; cdr3_nt: TGTGCCTGGAGTGAGGGACTAGCGGACCAAGAGACCCAGTACTTC
j_call: TRBJ2-7; d_call: TRBD1; v_call: TRBV28; clone_size: .; cdr3_aa: CASRTTGTGVYEQYF; cdr3_nt: TGTGCCAGCAGGACTACCGGGACAGGGGTCTACGAGCAGTACTTC
j_call: TRBJ2-5; d_call: .; v_call: TRBV21-1; clone_size: .; cdr3_aa: CASSGEWGIQETQYF; cdr3_nt: TGTGCCAGCAGCGGTGAATGGGGGATTCAGGAGACCCAGTACTTC
j_call: TRBJ1-2; d_call: .; v_call: TRBV20-1; clone_size: many; cdr3_aa: CSARRGGYTF; cdr3_nt: TGCAGTGCTAGAAGGGGTGGCTACACCTTC
j_call: TRBJ2-7; d_call: TRBD1; v_call: TRBV6-5; clone_size: .; cdr3_aa: CASRKGQGSYEQYF; cdr3_nt: TGTGCCAGCAGGAAAGGACAGGGATCCTACGAGCAGTACTTC
j_call: TRBJ2-1; d_call: .; v_call: TRBV28; clone_size: .; cdr3_aa: CASTYARATYNEQFF; cdr3_nt: TGTGCCAGCACCTACGCGAGGGCCACCTACAATGAGCAGTTCTTC
j_call: TRBJ1-5; d_call: .; v_call: TRBV30; clone_size: .; cdr3_aa: CAWGLTGSNQPQHF; cdr3_nt: TGTGCCTGGGGCCTGACAGGCAGCAATCAGCCCCAGCATTTT
j_call: TRBJ2-2; d_call: .; v_call: TRBV6-5; clone_size: .; cdr3_aa: CASNLRDGNTGELFF; cdr3_nt: TGTGCCAGCAACCTCCGGGACGGGAACACCGGGGAGCTGTTTTTT
j_call: TRBJ1-5; d_call: .; v_call: TRBV4-1; clone_size: .; cdr3_aa: CASSREEGEQPQHF; cdr3_nt: TGCGCCAGCAGCCGAGAAGAAGGAGAACAGCCCCAGCATTTT
j_call: TRBJ2-7; d_call: TRBD1; v_call: TRBV5-1; clone_size: few; cdr3_aa: CASSLNGRGRVGEEQYF; cdr3_nt: TGCGCCAGCAGCTTAAACGGCAGGGGGCGGGTCGGGGAAGAGCAGTACTTC
j_call: TRBJ1-3; d_call: .; v_call: TRBV6-5; clone_size: .; cdr3_aa: CASRYAGVGNTIYF; cdr3_nt: TGTGCCAGCAGATACGCAGGGGTTGGAAACACCATATATTTT
j_call: TRBJ2-1; d_call: TRBD2; v_call: TRBV7-6; clone_size: .; cdr3_aa: CASSLLAGTGFENEQFF; cdr3_nt: TGTGCCAGCAGCTTGTTAGCGGGAACCGGCTTTGAGAATGAGCAGTTCTTC
j_call: TRBJ2-3; d_call: TRBD1; v_call: TRBV7-9; clone_size: once; cdr3_aa: CASSHNPDREDTQYF; cdr3_nt: TGTGCCAGCAGCCATAATCCGGACAGGGAGGATACGCAGTATTTT
j_call: TRBJ2-2; d_call: TRBD2; v_call: TRBV11-2; clone_size: .; cdr3_aa: CASSPQLAASTTGELFF; cdr3_nt: TGTGCCAGCAGCCCCCAACTAGCGGCAAGCACGACCGGGGAGCTGTTTTTT
j_call: TRBJ2-3; d_call: .; v_call: TRBV10-3; clone_size: .; cdr3_aa: CAISLTETSTDTQYF; cdr3_nt: TGTGCCATCAGTTTGACAGAAACTAGCACAGATACGCAGTATTTT
j_call: TRBJ2-7; d_call: TRBD1; v_call: TRBV19; clone_size: once; cdr3_aa: CASSPSGTGVLYEQYF; cdr3_nt: TGTGCCAGTAGTCCCTCCGGGACAGGGGTTCTGTACGAGCAGTACTTC
j_call: TRBJ2-2; d_call: .; v_call: TRBV11-1; clone_size: once; cdr3_aa: CASREQGDGELFF; cdr3_nt: TGTGCCAGCAGAGAACAGGGAGACGGGGAGCTGTTTTTT
j_call: TRBJ1-1; d_call: .; v_call: TRBV11-2; clone_size: .; cdr3_aa: CASSSLVTNPRTEAFF; cdr3_nt: TGTGCCAGCAGCTCACTAGTAACGAACCCCCGCACTGAAGCTTTCTTT